The T cell receptor beta chain described here comes from a study of OX40 agonist ivuxolimab in advanced cancers. Across the study: Eligibility rules accepted prior anti-PD-1, anti-PD-L1 or anti-CTLA-4 therapy, and 30% to 40% had some.

This table comes from immunoSEQ multiplex PCR, and its TCRdb copy is limited to in-frame clones, with some not included. The sample records some 70,000 clones, 86% being singletons. Study-level findings and limits: Partial responders receiving 0.1-3.0 mg/kg showed among the lowest clonal expansion.

The CDR3 spans 14 residues. V was shortened by 4 bases and J by 3 bases, with 13 bases between the two germline ends. The germline V gene encodes CDR1 SGHRS and CDR2 YFSETQ. Comments on this clone: Its antigen remains unidentified.

The gene calls are TRBV5-1 and TRBJ1-1; D call uncertain. This receptor was taken from an adult with an advanced solid tumor such as melanoma, head and neck, liver or kidney cancer. Material: CD4+ or CD8+ T cells sorted from blood, obtained in a trial of the OX40 agonist ivuxolimab. The CDR3 DNA sequence: TGCGCCAGCAGCCTGACGTACCCGGACACTGAAGCTTTCTTT. It encodes CASSLTYPDTEAFF.